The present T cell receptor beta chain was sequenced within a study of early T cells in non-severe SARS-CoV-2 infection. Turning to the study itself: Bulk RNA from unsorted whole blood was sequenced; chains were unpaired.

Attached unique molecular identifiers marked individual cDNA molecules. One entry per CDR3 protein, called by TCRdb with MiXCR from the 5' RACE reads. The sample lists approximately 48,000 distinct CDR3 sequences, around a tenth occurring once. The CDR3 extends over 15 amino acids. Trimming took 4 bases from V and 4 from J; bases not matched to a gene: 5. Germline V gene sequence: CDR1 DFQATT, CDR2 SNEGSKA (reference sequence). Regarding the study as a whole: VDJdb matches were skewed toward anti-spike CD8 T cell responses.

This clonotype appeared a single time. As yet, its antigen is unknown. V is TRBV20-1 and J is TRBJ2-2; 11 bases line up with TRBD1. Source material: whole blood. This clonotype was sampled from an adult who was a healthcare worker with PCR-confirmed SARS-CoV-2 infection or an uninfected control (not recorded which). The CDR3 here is CSATPGTGGTGELFF. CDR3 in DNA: TGCAGTGCTACACCAGGGACAGGGGGCACCGGGGAGCTGTTTTTT.